The 31 T cell receptor beta chains below all came from one sample that was sequenced in a study of blood T cell repertoires in COVID-19. Data came from immunoSEQ multiplex PCR; TCRdb stores just in-frame clones and leaves some out. The profile covers about 160,000 clones, with roughly 87% appearing a single time and under 5% taken by the ten largest. The sequencing sample was made of peripheral blood. The source of these receptors is a woman in her sixties or seventies who had recovered from COVID-19.

The V call is TRBV11-2, the J call TRBJ1-2; no definite D call. The CDR3 spans 14 residues. Germline V gene data show CDR1 as SGHAT and CDR2 as FQNNGV. Trimming removed 4 bases from V and 6 bases from J, with 15 bases in between. CDR3 in DNA: TGTGCCAGCAGCTCCGAGGCTCGATACCATGGCTACACCTTC. It codes for CASSSEARYHGYTF.

This chain joins TRBV6-5 and TRBJ2-1; 8 bases line up with TRBD2. The germline CDR1 and CDR2 sequences are MNHEY and SVGAGI. This CDR3 has 13 residues. J lost 14 bases, V lost 7 bases, and 13 bases had no gene match. The CDR3 coding sequence is TGTGCCAGCATCCCCCCGGGGGGGGAGCGTGAGTTCTTC. Translating gives CASIPPGGEREFF.

This clone was found once. The V gene is TRBV6-5, the J gene TRBJ2-5; D gene unclear. The germline gives CDR1 MNHEY, CDR2 SVGAGI. The CDR3 loop spans 10 amino acids. V lost 11 bases and J 5 bases, leaving 9 bases between the germline ends. CDR3 sequence reads: CASSLETQYF. CDR3 DNA: TGTGCCTCCTCACTGGAGACCCAGTACTTC.

The chain links TRBV3-1 (or the pseudogene TRBV3-2) to TRBJ2-1; 7 bases are shared with TRBD2. Germline V gene lookup returns CDR1 LGHDT and CDR2 YNNKEL (reference sequence). V shed 1 base, J shed 8 bases, and the junction held 11 bases outside the gene matches. The CDR3 runs 16 residues. The CDR3 DNA reads as TGTGCCAGCAGCCAAGGGGAGAAGCGGGGCGGTGATGAGCAGTTCTTC. It codes for CASSQGEKRGGDEQFF.

The CDR3 nucleotides read TGTGCCAGCAGCCGGGACAGGGGAACTAATGAAAAACTGTTTTTT. It specifies CASSRDRGTNEKLFF. This chain connects TRBV2 to TRBJ1-4; TRBD1 agrees at 10 bases. Germline V gene lookup returns CDR1 SNHLY and CDR2 FYNNEI. The J segment lost 1 base and the V segment lost 6 bases, leaving 2 bases of the junction unmatched. The length of the CDR3 is 15 residues.

The V call is TRBV21-1, the J call TRBJ2-7; TRBD1, the table's D call, lacks a check against the DNA. TRBV21-1 is noted as a pseudogene. The CDR3 has 12 residues. The CDR3 region has the DNA TGTGCCAGCAGCAAAGGAGACAGCGAGCAGTACTTC. Protein product: CASSKGDSEQYF.

This clone has a single count. CDR3 sequence (DNA): TGCGCCAGCAATCCGGGACAGGACAAAGAGACCCAGTACTTC. This gives the protein CASNPGQDKETQYF. This chain connects TRBV5-1 to TRBJ2-5, with 8 bases matching TRBD1. Germline loops: CDR1 SGHRS, CDR2 YFSETQ. With 6 bases clipped from V and 3 bases from J, the junction kept 7 bases outside the gene matches. The CDR3 is 14 amino acids.

The V call is TRBV5-1, the J call TRBJ2-1; 7 bases align to TRBD2. Germline CDR1 and CDR2: SGHRS and YFSETQ. This CDR3 contains 15 residues. J lost 3 bases, V lost 2 bases, and 5 bases had no gene match. In DNA, the CDR3 is TGCGCCAGCAGCTTAGGGACTACGGTCTACAATGAGCAGTTCTTC. Translating it yields CASSLGTTVYNEQFF.

The chain employs TRBV28 and TRBJ1-2, with 7 bases fitting TRBD1. V lost 7 bases to trimming and J lost 2 bases; unmatched junction nucleotides: 16. Per the germline V gene, CDR1 is MDHEN and CDR2 is SYDVKM. This CDR3 is built from 17 residues. The CDR3 DNA reads as TGTGCCAGCACCCAGGGGGGTTCAGGAGTCGGGAACTATGGCTACACCTTC. Amino acids: CASTQGGSGVGNYGYTF.

This clone was seen just once. The chain joins TRBV4-3 to TRBJ2-5, with 8 bases lining up with TRBD1. Germline V gene data show CDR1 as LGHNA and CDR2 as YSLEER. The V segment lost 6 bases and the J segment 5 bases; nucleotides outside the gene matches: 11. The CDR3 is 15 amino acids. The DNA for the CDR3 is TGCGCCAGCAGTTTCGGACAGGGTTTGTGGGAGACCCAGTACTTC. It translates to CASSFGQGLWETQYF.

This clone was recorded a few times. The CDR3 DNA is TGTGCCAGCAGCCAGAACCGGGACAGGGAAGAGACCCAGTACTTC. Its translation is CASSQNRDREETQYF. This chain joins TRBV2 and TRBJ2-5; 9 positions match TRBD1. Germline CDR1 reads SNHLY; CDR2 reads FYNNEI. This CDR3 contains 15 residues. V lost 6 bases, J lost 3 bases, and 8 bases stayed unmatched. The full variable domain, in which reference TRBV2 and TRBJ2-5 provide the parts outside the CDR3, is EPEVTQTPSHQVTQMGQEVILRCVPISNHLYFYWYRQILGQKVEFLVSFYNNEISEKSEIFDDQFSVERPDGSNFTLKIRSTKLEDSAMYFCASSQNRDREETQYFGPGTRLLVL.

The chain uses TRBV28 and TRBJ1-5; TRBD1 agrees at 8 bases. Germline V gene lookup returns CDR1 MDHEN and CDR2 SYDVKM. The CDR3 spans 16 residues. V shed 6 bases, J shed 1 base, and the junction held 8 bases outside the gene matches. CDR3 protein: CASSQDRGRSNQPQHF. CDR3 DNA: TGTGCCAGCAGCCAAGACAGGGGCAGGAGCAATCAGCCCCAGCATTTT.

The rearrangement joins TRBV24-1 to TRBJ2-3, with 10 positions matching TRBD2. V lost 3 bases and J lost 4; bases outside the gene matches: 6. Germline lookup yields CDR1 KGHDR and CDR2 SFDVKD. This CDR3 spans 16 amino acids. CDR3 amino acids: CATSDAKRGGADTQYF. Here the CDR3 DNA reads TGTGCCACCAGTGATGCCAAGCGGGGGGGCGCAGATACGCAGTATTTT.

This chain joins TRBV5-1 and TRBJ2-1, with D tentatively TRBD2 (7 bases). V was shortened by 4 bases and J by 1 base, with 12 bases between the two germline ends. The CDR3 loop spans 15 amino acids. The germline V gene has CDR1 SGHRS and CDR2 YFSETQ. The CDR3 loop reads CASSIQGGSYNEQFF. The CDR3 region has the DNA TGCGCCAGCAGCATACAGGGAGGGTCCTACAATGAGCAGTTCTTC. The full variable domain, in which reference TRBV5-1 and TRBJ2-1 provide the parts outside the CDR3, is KAGVTQTPRYLIKTRGQQVTLSCSPISGHRSVSWYQQTPGQGLQFLFEYFSETQRNKGNFPGRFSGRQFSNSRSEMNVSTLELGDSALYLCASSIQGGSYNEQFFGPGTRLTVL.

The gene calls are TRBV14 and TRBJ2-5; 11 bases fit TRBD2. CDR1 and CDR2 from the germline V gene are SGHDN and FVKESK. The CDR3 length is 15 residues. The V and J ends lost 11 bases and 4 bases, in that order; junction bases with no gene match: 12. As DNA, the CDR3 is TGTGCCCGTCAACAACTAGCGGGGGAGCGAGAGACCCAGTACTTC. It translates to CARQQLAGERETQYF.

The J gene is TRBJ1-1, the V gene TRBV6-2 or TRBV6-3, with 7 nucleotides matching TRBD1. Germline CDR1 is MNHEY and CDR2 is SVGEGT. CDR3 length: 14 amino acids. J was trimmed by 5 bases and V by 2 bases; bases with no gene match: 5. CDR3 in amino acids: CASSYRDRVTEAFF. The CDR3 nucleotides are TGTGCCAGCAGTTACCGCGACAGGGTAACTGAAGCTTTCTTT.

This clone appeared a single time. The chain combines TRBV5-4 with TRBJ2-7; D ambiguous. CDR1 and CDR2 (germline): SGHNT, YYREEE (reference sequence). CDR3 length: 15 amino acids. V gave up 0 bases and J gave up 2 bases, with 12 bases separating them. The CDR3 DNA follows: TGTGCCAGCAGCTTGGCATTGGCAGGTACCTACGAGCAGTACTTC. This codes for CASSLALAGTYEQYF. Together with reference TRBV5-4 and TRBJ2-7, the CDR3 gives the full variable domain: ETGVTQSPTHLIKTRGQQVTLRCSSQSGHNTVSWYQQALGQGPQFIFQYYREEENGRGNFPPRFSGLQFPNYSSELNVNALELDDSALYLCASSLALAGTYEQYFGPGTRLTVT.

The chain carries TRBV6-6 and TRBJ1-5; D is possibly TRBD1 (6 bases). V was shortened by 10 bases and J by 4 bases, with 11 bases between the two germline ends. The CDR3 contains 12 residues. Germline V gene lookup returns CDR1 MNHNY and CDR2 SVGAGI (reference sequence). Written as DNA, the CDR3 is TGTGCCACTTCACAGGGAAATCAGCCCCAGCATTTT. Translating gives CATSQGNQPQHF.

The chain has TRBV5-1 and TRBJ2-6; D unclear. The CDR3 covers 13 residues. Germline V gene sequence: CDR1 SGHRS, CDR2 YFSETQ. V gave up 7 bases and J gave up 1 base, with 6 bases separating them. This CDR3 reads CASRVSGANVLTF. The CDR3 DNA reads TGCGCCAGCCGAGTTTCTGGGGCCAACGTCCTGACTTTC.

The rearrangement joins TRBV19 to TRBJ1-2, with 9 bases that match TRBD1. The germline V gene has CDR1 LNHDA and CDR2 SQIVND (reference sequence). CDR3 size: 13 residues. The V and J ends lost 9 bases and 13 bases, in that order; junction bases with no gene match: 15. For the CDR3, the DNA is TGTGCCAGCGCCCGGGGACAGGGAACCTCCGCCACCTTC. Protein product: CASARGQGTSATF.

The chain joins TRBV9 to TRBJ1-2; D unclear. Germline lookup yields CDR1 SGDLS and CDR2 YYNGEE. This CDR3 has 15 amino acids. Trimming removed 0 bases at V and 5 bases at J, with 14 bases between. This chain's CDR3 is CASSVGGSVGYGYTF. Written as DNA, the CDR3 is TGTGCCAGCAGCGTAGGAGGCAGCGTCGGATATGGCTACACCTTC.

The J gene is TRBJ2-5, the V gene TRBV11-2, with D possibly being TRBD2 (5 bases). The CDR3 loop spans 14 amino acids. Per germline, CDR1 SGHAT and CDR2 FQNNGV. With 1 base removed from V and 1 base from J, the gap between germline ends came to 7 bases. The CDR3 DNA reads as TGTGCCAGCAGCTTAGTACTAGGCCAAGAGACCCAGTACTTC. It encodes CASSLVLGQETQYF.

The chain uses TRBV5-1 and TRBJ1-1; 9 bases match TRBD1. CDR1 is SGHRS and CDR2 is YFSETQ in the germline V gene. CDR3 length equals 14 residues. V lost 5 bases, J lost 5 bases, and 7 bases stayed unmatched. CDR3 in amino acids: CASRAWGTGTEAFF. CDR3 nucleotides: TGCGCCAGCAGGGCCTGGGGGACAGGGACTGAAGCTTTCTTT.

The chain employs TRBV3-1 (or the pseudogene TRBV3-2) and TRBJ1-1, with 7 bases matching TRBD1. The junction had 7 bases not matched to a gene; V was cut back by 0 bases and J by 6 bases. The CDR3 length is 15 residues. Germline V gene data show CDR1 as LGHDT and CDR2 as YNNKEL (reference sequence). DNA for the CDR3: TGTGCCAGCAGCCAAGATCGGGGGACAGTCGCTGAAGCTTTCTTT. This codes for CASSQDRGTVAEAFF.

This chain links TRBV5-1 with TRBJ1-3, with TRBD1 identical over 8 bases. CDR3 size: 15 residues. Trimming cost V 4 bases and J 4 bases; bases outside gene matches: 7. Germline V gives CDR1 SGHRS, CDR2 YFSETQ. The CDR3 loop reads CASSMDRVLGNTIYF. CDR3 in DNA: TGCGCCAGCAGCATGGACAGGGTCTTGGGAAACACCATATATTTT.

This rearrangement joins TRBV6-2 or TRBV6-3 to TRBJ2-5, with TRBD1 matching over 10 bases. V lost 3 bases to trimming and J lost 3 bases; unmatched junction nucleotides: 19. CDR3 length equals 20 residues. Germline-derived CDR1 and CDR2 are MNHEY and SVGEGT. CDR3 DNA: TGTGCCAGCAGTTATCGGCCCGGGACAGGGGTTTTGTTCGTGGAAGAGACCCAGTACTTC. Translation gives CASSYRPGTGVLFVEETQYF.

The rearrangement joins TRBV5-4 to TRBJ2-7; 12 bases map to TRBD1. CDR3 length equals 15 residues. Germline-derived CDR1 and CDR2 are SGHNT and YYREEE (reference sequence). V was clipped by 5 bases and J by 3 bases; unmatched bases: 6. Here the CDR3 reads CASRPGQGAHYEQYF. DNA of the CDR3: TGTGCCAGCAGACCGGGACAGGGGGCCCACTACGAGCAGTACTTC.

The V and J genes are TRBV4-3 and TRBJ1-2, with D possibly being TRBD1 (5 bases). V was shortened by 0 bases and J by 4 bases, with 15 bases between the two germline ends. From germline, CDR1 is LGHNA and CDR2 YSLEER. The CDR3 has 16 amino acids. The CDR3 reads CASSQEWGQQVYGYTF. DNA for the CDR3: TGCGCCAGCAGCCAAGAATGGGGTCAACAGGTCTATGGCTACACCTTC.

The genes are TRBV6-6 and TRBJ2-7, with D perhaps TRBD1 (6 bases). Germline lookup yields CDR1 MNHNY and CDR2 SVGAGI (reference sequence). The ends were cut back, 5 bases at V and 3 bases at J, with 17 bases in the middle. The CDR3 is 15 residues long. CDR3: CASSGGYRSGYEQYF. CDR3 DNA: TGTGCCAGCAGTGGGGGCTACCGATCGGGCTACGAGCAGTACTTC.

The chain is built from TRBV6-5 and TRBJ1-6, with no clear D. The ends were cut back, 6 bases at V and 10 bases at J, with 13 bases in the middle. Looked up from germline, CDR1 is MNHEY and CDR2 is SVGAGI. The CDR3 loop spans 13 amino acids. Here the CDR3 DNA reads TGTGCCAGCAGGGCCAATTTGGTGTCACCCCTCCACTTT. Its translation is CASRANLVSPLHF.

The rearrangement joins TRBV6-6 to TRBJ2-1; TRBD1 agrees at 7 bases. CDR3 length: 14 amino acids. From germline, CDR1 is MNHNY and CDR2 SVGAGI (reference sequence). Trimming cost V 4 bases and J 6 bases; bases outside gene matches: 6. CDR3 sequence reads: CASSWEGGPNEQFF. For the CDR3, the DNA is TGTGCCAGCAGTTGGGAAGGGGGCCCCAATGAGCAGTTCTTC.